This TCR beta chain was sequenced for a study of cytomegalovirus exposure and HLA in healthy donors. This clone was found once. 60 Vbeta and 13 Jbeta primers were used in PCR. Profiled with immunoSEQ multiplex PCR; TCRdb holds only in-frame clones, not every one. The sample lists around 140,000 clones; approximately 80% were seen once. CDR1 is MDHEN and CDR2 is SYDVKM in the germline V gene. This CDR3 has 15 residues. Trimming removed 7 bases from V and 14 bases from J; junction bases left unmatched: 15. This sequence originates from a male donor in good health and CMV-seronegative. The sample comprised PBMCs. V usage is TRBV28 and J usage is TRBJ2-1, with 12 bases that match TRBD2. Here the CDR3 DNA reads TGTGCCAGCACCCGCCGACTAGCGGGAGACAAATGGGAGTTCTTC. This gives the protein CASTRRLAGDKWEFF.